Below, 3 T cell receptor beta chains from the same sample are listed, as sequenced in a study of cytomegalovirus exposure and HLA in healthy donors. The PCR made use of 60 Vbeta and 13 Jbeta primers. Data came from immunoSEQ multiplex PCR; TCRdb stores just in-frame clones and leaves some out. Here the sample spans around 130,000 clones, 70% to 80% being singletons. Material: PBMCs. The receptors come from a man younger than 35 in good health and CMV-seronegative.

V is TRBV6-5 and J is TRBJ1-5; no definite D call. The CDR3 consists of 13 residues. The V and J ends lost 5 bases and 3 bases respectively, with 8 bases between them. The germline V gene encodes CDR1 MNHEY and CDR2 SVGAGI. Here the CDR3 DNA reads TGTGCCAGCAGTGGAGGTCACAATCAGCCCCAGCATTTT. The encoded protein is CASSGGHNQPQHF.

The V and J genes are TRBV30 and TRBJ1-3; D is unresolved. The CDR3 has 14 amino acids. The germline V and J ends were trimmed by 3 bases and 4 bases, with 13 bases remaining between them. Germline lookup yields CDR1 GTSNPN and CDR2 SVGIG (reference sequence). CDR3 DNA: TGTGCCTGGAGCTCAGGTTTTGGGGGAAACACCATATATTTT. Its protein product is CAWSSGFGGNTIYF. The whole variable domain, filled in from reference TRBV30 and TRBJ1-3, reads SQTIHQWPATLVQPVGSPLSLECTVEGTSNPNLYWYRQAAGRGLQLLFYSVGIGQISSEVPQNLSASRPQDRQFILSSKKLLLSDSGFYLCAWSSGFGGNTIYFGEGSWLTVV.

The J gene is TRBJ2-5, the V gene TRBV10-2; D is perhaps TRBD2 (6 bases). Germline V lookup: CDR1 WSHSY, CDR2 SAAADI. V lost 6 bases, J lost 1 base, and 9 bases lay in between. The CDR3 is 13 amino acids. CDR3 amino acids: CASRTSSQETQYF. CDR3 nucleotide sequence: TGCGCCAGCAGGACTAGTTCCCAAGAGACCCAGTACTTC.